The following is a T cell receptor (beta chain) sequence with its context. V lost 3 bases, J lost 6 bases, and 4 bases stayed unmatched. CDR1 is LNHDA, CDR2 SQIVND, per germline (reference sequence). This CDR3 comprises 15 residues. This sample is drawn from a study of T cell responses to AZD1222 COVID-19 vaccine. Repertoires were generated with immunoSEQ multiplex PCR, while TCRdb's copy carries only in-frame clones and drops some. Here the sample spans 150,000 to 200,000 clones, about nine tenths being singletons. The V gene is TRBV19, the J gene TRBJ1-6; 8 nucleotides align to TRBD1. The source material was peripheral blood, sampled 28 days after the second AZD1222 dose. The source is an adult who received the AZD1222 COVID-19 vaccine. The CDR3 bases are TGTGCCAGTAGTATCGGCGGACAGGGTAATTCACCCCTCCACTTT. Translating gives CASSIGGQGNSPLHF.